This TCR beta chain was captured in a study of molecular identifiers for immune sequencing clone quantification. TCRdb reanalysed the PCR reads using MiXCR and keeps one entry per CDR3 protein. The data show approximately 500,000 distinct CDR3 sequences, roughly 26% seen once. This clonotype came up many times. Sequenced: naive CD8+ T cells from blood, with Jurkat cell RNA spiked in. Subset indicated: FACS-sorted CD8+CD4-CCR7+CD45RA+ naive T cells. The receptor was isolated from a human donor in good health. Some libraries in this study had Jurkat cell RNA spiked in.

CDR3 coding DNA: TGCGCCAGCAGCCAAGATAGGGGGCATGAGCAGTTCTTC. It is translated as CASSQDRGHEQFF. The gene calls are TRBV4-3 and TRBJ2-1; 7 nucleotides match TRBD1. This CDR3 is 13 amino acids long. Germline V gene data show CDR1 as LGHNA and CDR2 as YSLEER. Unmatched junction bases numbered 1, after V lost 0 bases and J lost 8 bases.